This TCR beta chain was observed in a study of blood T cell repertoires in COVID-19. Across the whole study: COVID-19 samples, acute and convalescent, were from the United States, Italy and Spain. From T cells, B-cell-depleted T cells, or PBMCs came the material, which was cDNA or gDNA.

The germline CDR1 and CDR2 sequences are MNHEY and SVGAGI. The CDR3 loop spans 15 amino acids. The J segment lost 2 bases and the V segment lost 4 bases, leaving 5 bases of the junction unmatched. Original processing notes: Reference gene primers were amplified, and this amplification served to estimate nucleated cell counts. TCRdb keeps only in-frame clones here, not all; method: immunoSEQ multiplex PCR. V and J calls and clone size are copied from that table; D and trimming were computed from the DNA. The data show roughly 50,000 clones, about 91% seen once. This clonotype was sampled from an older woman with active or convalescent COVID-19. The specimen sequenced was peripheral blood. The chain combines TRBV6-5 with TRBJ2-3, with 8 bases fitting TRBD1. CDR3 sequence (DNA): TGTGCCAGCAGTTCGGGACAGGTCCTCACAGATACGCAGTATTTT. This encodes CASSSGQVLTDTQYF.